The entry below describes one T cell receptor beta chain. What it binds is not known. In germline, CDR1 is KGHSH, CDR2 LQKENI. Trimming shortened V by 3 bases and J by 3 bases, and 15 bases separated the two germline ends. The CDR3 is 16 amino acids. Individuals having autoimmune disease history or systemic immunosuppression were not enrolled. Sampling times: baseline, cycle 4 day 1, cycle 7 day 1. This record comes from a study of OX40 agonist ivuxolimab in advanced cancers. Study-level points and caveats: There was clonal expansion of CD4+ and CD8+ blood T cells by week 6 at 0.1 to 3.0 mg/kg.

The protocol was immunoSEQ multiplex PCR, while the TCRdb copy is restricted to in-frame clones and leaves out a portion. The sample has fewer than 90,000 clones, approximately 90% seen once. The receptor was isolated from an adult with an advanced solid tumor such as melanoma, head and neck, liver or kidney cancer. The starting material was CD4+ or CD8+ T cells sorted from blood, obtained in a trial of the OX40 agonist ivuxolimab. The gene calls are TRBV18 and TRBJ2-4; D may be TRBD1 (7 bases). CDR3 in DNA: TGTGCCAGCTCACCCTTGGACAGGAGGGGCAAAAACATTCAGTACTTC. Its translation is CASSPLDRRGKNIQYF.